This TCR beta chain derives from a study of Graves' ophthalmopathy and Graves' hyperthyroidism. Study-level results: Ophthalmopathy progression prediction by the model yielded a sensitivity of around 68% and a specificity of around 72%.

Points on this clonotype: Antigen: not known.

From RNA, the CDR3 regions of TCR beta chains were amplified and sequenced. The library came from an HTBI-primed first-round RT-PCR and a second-round multiplex PCR. In TCRdb, the multiplex PCR reads were re-called with MiXCR into one record per CDR3 protein. The sample contains about 740,000 distinct CDR3 sequences, 40% of which appear only once. The germline CDR1 and CDR2 sequences are SGHRS and YFSETQ. Germline trimming cut 2 bases from V and 9 bases from J; bases unmatched to any gene: 8. The CDR3 sequence is 14 residues long. Other autoimmune diseases, uncontrolled infections, pregnancy or lactation led to the exclusion of patients. Serum thyroxine and TRAb, along with clinical symptoms, thyroid ultrasound and orbital computed tomography, were what diagnosis relied on.

The genes are TRBV5-1 and TRBJ2-7; 10 nucleotides agree with TRBD1. The receptor was isolated from an adult man with Graves' ophthalmopathy. Sequenced sample: peripheral blood. The CDR3 protein is CASSFQDRGLVQYF. CDR3 bases: TGCGCCAGCAGCTTCCAAGACAGGGGGCTCGTGCAGTACTTC.